The 26 T cell receptor beta chains reported below all come from one sample, sequenced in a study of OX40 agonist ivuxolimab in advanced cancers. Sequencing was performed with immunoSEQ multiplex PCR; in TCRdb, only in-frame clones are kept and a portion is missing. This sample has 65,000 to 75,000 clones, with roughly four fifths found just once. Sample: CD4+ or CD8+ T cells sorted from blood, taken in a trial of the OX40 agonist ivuxolimab. The receptor set was obtained from an adult with an advanced solid tumor such as melanoma, head and neck, liver or kidney cancer.

The V and J genes are TRBV28 and TRBJ1-5; 8 bases match TRBD1. This CDR3 has 16 amino acids. V lost 5 bases to trimming and J lost 0 bases; unmatched junction nucleotides: 6. Germline V gene sequence: CDR1 MDHEN, CDR2 SYDVKM. The CDR3 DNA reads as TGTGCCAGCAGTCCCGGACAGGGCGTTAGCAATCAGCCCCAGCATTTT. The encoded protein is CASSPGQGVSNQPQHF.

The chain employs TRBV11-3 and TRBJ1-2; 8 nucleotides match TRBD1. The CDR3 extends over 16 amino acids. V lost 5 bases and J lost 4; bases outside the gene matches: 12. CDR1 and CDR2 (germline): SGHNT, YENEEA. The CDR3 loop is CASSPIPGGFSYGYTF. The CDR3 DNA is TGTGCCAGCAGCCCGATACCAGGGGGCTTCAGCTATGGCTACACCTTC.

V gene TRBV5-1 combines with J gene TRBJ2-3; the match to TRBD1 covers 7 bases. V shed 4 bases and J 2 bases; nucleotides not matched to a gene: 4. There are 14 residues in the CDR3. The germline V gene has CDR1 SGHRS and CDR2 YFSETQ. The CDR3 is CASSQDRNTDTQYF. CDR3 nucleotide sequence: TGCGCCAGCAGCCAGGACAGGAACACAGATACGCAGTATTTT.

The J gene is TRBJ2-5, the V gene TRBV5-1, with D possibly TRBD2 on 6 matching bases. Germline loops: CDR1 SGHRS, CDR2 YFSETQ. There are 15 residues in the CDR3. V lost 0 bases and J 5 bases, leaving 14 bases between the germline ends. The CDR3 coding sequence is TGCGCCAGCAGCTTGGTGCACAGCGGAGGGGAGACCCAGTACTTC. Residues: CASSLVHSGGETQYF.

This clone was recorded only once. The chain combines TRBV6-1 with TRBJ1-1, with TRBD1 identical over 7 bases. The CDR3 runs 13 residues. The V and J ends lost 7 bases and 5 bases, in that order; junction bases with no gene match: 7. The germline gives CDR1 MNHNS, CDR2 SASEGT. This CDR3 is CASNRGQGTEAFF. The CDR3 bases are TGTGCCAGCAATAGGGGGCAGGGGACTGAAGCTTTCTTT.

Details on this clone: This same CDR3 is encoded by further DNA sequences in the sample. The rearrangement uses TRBV5-1 and TRBJ1-5; D is ambiguous. Looked up from germline, CDR1 is SGHRS and CDR2 is YFSETQ. V lost 0 bases, J lost 7 bases, and 8 bases lay in between. The CDR3 is 13 amino acids. CDR3 DNA: TGCGCCAGCAGCTTGGTGGTCGGGCAGCCCCAGCATTTT. Translation gives CASSLVVGQPQHF.

This chain joins TRBV11-3 and TRBJ2-1; D is undetermined. The ends were cut back, 5 bases at V and 0 bases at J, with 11 bases in the middle. Germline V CDR1 and CDR2: SGHNT, YENEEA. The CDR3 totals 15 residues. CDR3 bases: TGTGCCAGCAGCCCCCGGTCCAGCTCCTACAATGAGCAGTTCTTC. It codes for CASSPRSSSYNEQFF.

The V gene is TRBV5-5, the J gene TRBJ2-3, with 8 bases lining up with TRBD2. Germline CDR1 and CDR2: SGHKS and YYEKEE (reference sequence). The CDR3 length is 15 residues. V lost 8 bases and J lost 3; bases outside the gene matches: 11. The CDR3 protein is CASSHIGGGTDTQYF. In DNA form, the CDR3 reads TGTGCCAGTTCCCACATCGGGGGGGGGACAGATACGCAGTATTTT.

This chain links TRBV5-5 with TRBJ1-2; no firm D call. V was trimmed by 2 bases and J by 0 bases, leaving 11 bases between them. The CDR3 consists of 15 residues. CDR1 is SGHKS and CDR2 is YYEKEE in the germline V gene (reference sequence). CDR3: CASSLNSNSNYGYTF. The CDR3 DNA reads TGTGCCAGCAGCTTAAACAGTAACTCTAACTATGGCTACACCTTC.

The chain employs TRBV30 and TRBJ2-3; TRBD2 matches 13 bases. V was pared by 5 bases and J by 4 bases, with 9 bases of the junction left unmatched. This CDR3 region has 16 residues. Per the germline V gene, CDR1 is GTSNPN and CDR2 is SVGIG (reference sequence). The CDR3 coding sequence is TGTGCCTGGGACAAGGGACTAGCGGGATTGGCAGATACGCAGTATTTT. Its protein is CAWDKGLAGLADTQYF.

The chain carries TRBV11-2 and TRBJ1-2; weak D call: TRBD1 (5 bases). V lost 1 base to trimming and J lost 7 bases, with 13 bases between them. The CDR3 loop spans 14 amino acids. Germline V gives CDR1 SGHAT, CDR2 FQNNGV. The CDR3 reads CASSLGTLRSGYTF. The CDR3, as DNA: TGTGCCAGCAGCTTAGGGACACTAAGAAGTGGCTACACCTTC.

The J gene is TRBJ2-5, the V gene TRBV28, with D possibly TRBD2 on 6 matching bases. V was cut by 8 bases and J by 0 bases, with 16 bases left in between. CDR3 length: 15 amino acids. CDR1 is MDHEN, CDR2 SYDVKM, per germline. The CDR3 here is CASEKGLANQETQYF. DNA for the CDR3: TGTGCCAGCGAGAAGGGACTCGCCAACCAAGAGACCCAGTACTTC.

The gene calls are TRBV6-1 and TRBJ1-1; the match to TRBD1 covers 7 bases. The CDR3 spans 15 residues. V trimming: 5 bases; J trimming: 3 bases; junction bases outside the gene matches: 9. Per the germline V gene, CDR1 is MNHNS and CDR2 is SASEGT. CDR3 nucleotides: TGTGCCAGCAGTCCCGGACAGGTCCCTTACACTGAAGCTTTCTTT. It yields the protein CASSPGQVPYTEAFF.

The CDR3 sequence: CASNRDRGRGSNQPQHF. CDR3 DNA: TGTGCCAGTAACCGGGACAGGGGGCGAGGGAGCAATCAGCCCCAGCATTTT. The J gene is TRBJ1-5, the V gene TRBV19; 12 bases are shared with TRBD1. V shed 7 bases and J 1 base; nucleotides not matched to a gene: 8. Germline CDR1 reads LNHDA; CDR2 reads SQIVND (reference sequence). This CDR3 region has 17 residues. Drawing the rest from reference TRBV19 and TRBJ1-5, the complete variable domain is DGGITQSPKYLFRKEGQNVTLSCEQNLNHDAMYWYRQDPGQGLRLIYYSQIVNDFQKGDIAEGYSVSREKKESFPLTVTSAQKNPTAFYLCASNRDRGRGSNQPQHFGDGTRLSIL.

This clone was detected only a few times. V is TRBV14 and J is TRBJ2-5; a weak D match, TRBD1 (5 bases). The CDR3 has 12 residues. Germline V gene sequence: CDR1 SGHDN, CDR2 FVKESK. Deletions cut 2 bases from V and 7 bases from J, with 8 bases between. The CDR3 loop is CASSQQGWTQYF. CDR3 nucleotide sequence: TGTGCCAGCAGCCAACAGGGATGGACCCAGTACTTC.

The chain has TRBV15 and TRBJ2-1; D is ambiguous. Trimming removed 2 bases at V and 9 bases at J, with 5 bases between. CDR3 size: 11 residues. Germline lookup yields CDR1 LNHNV and CDR2 YYDKDF (reference sequence). This CDR3 reads CATSRQVEQFF. As DNA, the CDR3 is TGTGCCACCAGCAGACAGGTTGAGCAGTTCTTC.

The rearrangement uses TRBV12-5 and TRBJ2-7; D unresolved. CDR1 is LGHNT, CDR2 FRNRAP, per germline. V dropped 4 bases and J dropped 3 bases, with 7 bases sitting between them. The CDR3 contains 12 residues. The CDR3 region has the DNA TGTGCTAGTGGTTCCTCCTTCTACGAGCAGTACTTC. Amino acid sequence: CASGSSFYEQYF.

The rearrangement joins TRBV10-3 to TRBJ1-5; D is uncertain. CDR1 and CDR2 (germline): ENHRY, SYGVKD. The CDR3 extends over 13 amino acids. V gave up 6 bases and J gave up 4 bases, with 10 bases separating them. Written as DNA, the CDR3 is TGTGCCATCAGAGCACAGCTAAATCAGCCCCAGCATTTT. Translation gives CAIRAQLNQPQHF.

The V call is TRBV7-6, the J call TRBJ1-6; unclear D gene. Trimming left V 5 bases short and J 0 bases short, with 5 bases between. CDR3 length equals 14 residues. Per the germline V gene, CDR1 is SGHVS and CDR2 is FNYEAQ. CDR3 bases: TGTGCCAGCAGCAGGAGCTCCTATAATTCACCCCTCCACTTT. Its protein product is CASSRSSYNSPLHF. Based on the CDR3 plus reference TRBV7-6 and TRBJ1-6, the full variable domain is GAGVSQSPRYKVTKRGQDVALRCDPISGHVSLYWYRQALGQGPEFLTYFNYEAQQDKSGLPNDRFSAERPEGSISTLTIQRTEQRDSAMYRCASSRSSYNSPLHFGNGTRLTVT.

This chain connects TRBV19 to TRBJ1-4; D gene ambiguous. The CDR3 sequence is 15 residues long. The ends were cut back, 2 bases at V and 7 bases at J, with 14 bases in the middle. Germline CDR1 LNHDA, CDR2 SQIVND (reference sequence). CDR3 loop: CASSISSGVGEKLFF. In DNA form, the CDR3 reads TGTGCCAGTAGTATATCATCCGGGGTCGGTGAAAAACTGTTTTTT.

This rearrangement joins TRBV6-6 to TRBJ2-3; D gene unclear. Germline CDR1 MNHNY, CDR2 SVGAGI (reference sequence). The ends were cut back, 0 bases at V and 5 bases at J, with 6 bases in the middle. This CDR3 comprises 13 residues. Written as DNA, the CDR3 is TGTGCCAGCAGTTACTCCTCTAGAGATACGCAGTATTTT. This encodes CASSYSSRDTQYF.

V and J are TRBV5-4 and TRBJ1-2, with TRBD1 as a possible D gene (6 bases). This CDR3 comprises 13 residues. With 0 bases removed from V and 7 bases from J, the gap between germline ends came to 10 bases. Germline V lookup: CDR1 SGHNT, CDR2 YYREEE (reference sequence). This chain's CDR3 is CASSLGRGGGYTF. The CDR3 bases are TGTGCCAGCAGCTTGGGCAGGGGAGGTGGCTACACCTTC.

This rearrangement joins TRBV19 to TRBJ2-2; D might be TRBD1 (6 bases). This CDR3 contains 14 residues. The V end lost 10 bases, the J end lost 3 bases, and 15 bases lay between the germline ends. Germline V gene lookup returns CDR1 LNHDA and CDR2 SQIVND (reference sequence). CDR3 DNA sequence: TGTGCCACCCCAGGGGAAGGGGACACCGGGGAGCTGTTTTTT. It specifies CATPGEGDTGELFF.

This sequence joins TRBV27 and TRBJ2-7, with 10 nucleotides matching TRBD2. J lost 0 bases, V lost 6 bases, and 5 bases had no gene match. There are 15 residues in the CDR3. The V gene's germline CDR1 is MNHEY and CDR2 SMNVEV (reference sequence). The CDR3 DNA is TGTGCCAGCAGGTATAGCGGGAGGCGCTCCTACGAGCAGTACTTC. This encodes CASRYSGRRSYEQYF.

This chain joins TRBV7-2 and TRBJ1-1; 9 bases map to TRBD1. CDR1 is SGHTA and CDR2 is FQGNSA in the germline V gene. The J segment lost 7 bases and the V segment lost 3 bases, leaving 6 bases of the junction unmatched. The CDR3 is made up of 14 amino acids. The CDR3 is CASSLLQGAGEAFF. CDR3 DNA: TGTGCCAGCAGCTTGCTACAGGGGGCGGGTGAAGCTTTCTTT.

The chain uses TRBV7-9 and TRBJ1-2, with a possible D match to TRBD1 (5 bases). The CDR3 spans 14 residues. The germline V gene has CDR1 SEHNR and CDR2 FQNEAQ (reference sequence). V lost 3 bases and J lost 7, with 15 bases in between. DNA of the CDR3: TGTGCCAGCAGCTTCACCGGGACCGGGGCTGGCTACACCTTC. This encodes CASSFTGTGAGYTF.